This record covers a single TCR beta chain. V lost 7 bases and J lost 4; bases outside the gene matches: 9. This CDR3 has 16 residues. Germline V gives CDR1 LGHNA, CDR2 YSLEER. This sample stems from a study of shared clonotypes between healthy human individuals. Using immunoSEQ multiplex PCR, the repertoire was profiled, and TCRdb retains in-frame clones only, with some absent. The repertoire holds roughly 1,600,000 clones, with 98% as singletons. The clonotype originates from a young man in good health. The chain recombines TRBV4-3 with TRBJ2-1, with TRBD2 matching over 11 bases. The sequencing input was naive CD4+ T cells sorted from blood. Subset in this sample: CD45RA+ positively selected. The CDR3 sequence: CASICSGTSGYNEQFF. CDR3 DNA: TGCGCCAGCATCTGTTCCGGGACTAGCGGATACAATGAGCAGTTCTTC.